This T cell receptor beta chain originates from a study of cytomegalovirus exposure and HLA in healthy donors. About the research overall: The 95 million to 120 million unique TCR beta sequences, from roughly 170 million T cells, were found by an earlier analysis.

It was with 60 Vbeta and 13 Jbeta primers that the PCR ran. The protocol was immunoSEQ multiplex PCR, while the TCRdb copy is restricted to in-frame clones and leaves out a portion. In the table there are roughly 150,000 clones, around 10% of which are singletons. The germline gives CDR1 LNHDA, CDR2 SQIVND (reference sequence). The CDR3 is 16 residues long. V shed 3 bases and J shed 2 bases, with 11 bases lying between them. The TCR comes from a male donor in good health and CMV-seronegative. The sample taken for sequencing was PBMCs. The chain links TRBV19 to TRBJ2-6; D ambiguous. CDR3 residues: CASSMVTFTGANVLTF. The CDR3, as DNA: TGTGCCAGTAGTATGGTGACATTCACTGGGGCCAACGTCCTGACTTTC.